These T cell receptor beta chains were read from a single sample in a study of human T cells and chemical hapten exposure. MiXCR, applied by TCRdb to the RACE reads, yields one record per CDR3 protein. The data hold some 350,000 distinct CDR3 sequences, with under 6.5% observed a single time. The sequences come from whole blood, collected in connection with sensitization to the hapten diphenylcyclopropenone (DPC). Source of these receptors: a woman younger than 35 with alopecia areata. Some clones in this sample may be carry-over from other donors' samples. The CDR3 runs from the conserved cysteine through the conserved F or W. D genes are given only for firm matches. Where a row states a size, it is once, few, many or the class of an expanded clone; other rows omit it.

>TRBV6-6|many|TRBJ2-2|NA
CASSVTGELFF
TGTGCCAGCAGTGTCACCGGGGAGCTGTTTTTT
>TRBV7-9|many|TRBJ2-3|NA
CASSPIDTQYF
TGTGCCAGCAGCCCCATAGACACGCAGTATTTT
>TRBV27|many|TRBJ1-1|TRBD1
CASSDRGPSDTEAFF
TGTGCCAGCAGCGACAGGGGGCCGTCGGACACTGAAGCTTTCTTT
>TRBV29-1|few|TRBJ2-1|NA
CSAHAARATYNEQFF
TGCAGCGCCCACGCTGCTCGGGCAACCTACAATGAGCAGTTCTTC
>TRBV7-2|NA|TRBJ1-1|TRBD1
CASSKKFQGAQNTEAFF
TGTGCCAGCAGCAAGAAATTCCAGGGGGCGCAGAACACTGAAGCTTTCTTT
>TRBV28|NA|TRBJ2-3|TRBD1
CASSFPRQGINTQYF
TGTGCCAGCAGTTTTCCCCGACAGGGAATAAATACGCAGTATTTT
>TRBV15|NA|TRBJ1-2|NA
CATSRDQATGYTF
TGTGCCACCAGCAGAGATCAGGCAACGGGCTACACCTTC
>TRBV6-5|many|TRBJ1-2|NA
CASSGQGPKNYGYTF
TGTGCCAGCAGTGGGCAGGGGCCCAAAAACTATGGCTACACCTTC
>TRBV28|many|TRBJ1-5|NA
CASSLGAVGQPQHF
TGTGCCAGCAGTTTGGGGGCGGTAGGGCAGCCCCAGCATTTT
>TRBV6-5|NA|TRBJ1-1|NA
CASSNLGSEAFF
TGTGCCAGCAGTAATTTGGGCAGTGAAGCTTTCTTT
>TRBV6-6|NA|TRBJ1-5|TRBD1
CASSFRGRNNQPQHF
TGTGCCAGCAGCTTCAGGGGGCGAAACAATCAGCCCCAGCATTTT
>TRBV6-5|few|TRBJ1-1|NA
CASTPSGHTTEAFF
TGTGCCAGCACCCCTTCTGGACATACCACTGAAGCTTTCTTT
>TRBV3-1|NA|TRBJ2-7|TRBD1
CASSVTGVKYF
TGTGCCAGCAGCGTGACAGGGGTTAAGTACTTC
>TRBV7-9|NA|TRBJ2-3|NA
CASSSTASTDTQYF
TGTGCCAGCAGCTCGACAGCTTCCACAGATACGCAGTATTTT
>TRBV7-9|many|TRBJ1-1|TRBD1
CASSLPTGGSDAFF
TGTGCCAGCAGCTTACCGACAGGGGGAAGTGACGCTTTCTTT
>TRBV5-6|many|TRBJ1-6|NA
CASSFSSGTSDSYYNSPLHF
TGTGCCAGCAGCTTTTCCTCCGGGACGTCCGACAGCTATTATAATTCACCCCTCCACTTT
>TRBV10-3|NA|TRBJ2-7|TRBD1
CAISESGQGSYEQYF
TGTGCCATCAGTGAGTCGGGACAGGGGTCGTACGAGCAGTACTTC
>TRBV2|NA|TRBJ1-1|NA
CASMVHTEAFF
TGTGCCAGCATGGTTCACACTGAAGCTTTCTTT
>TRBV12-5|NA|TRBJ1-2|TRBD1
CASGFGDRRYGYTF
TGTGCTAGTGGTTTCGGGGACAGGCGATATGGCTACACCTTC
>TRBV6-6|many|TRBJ1-3|NA
CASTQGDTIYF
TGTGCCAGCACCCAGGGAGACACCATATATTTT
>TRBV20-1|NA|TRBJ2-7|TRBD2
CSARVRSGGYEQYF
TGCAGTGCTAGAGTAAGGAGCGGGGGCTACGAGCAGTACTTC
>TRBV20-1|few|TRBJ2-3|NA
CSASLAQDTQYF
TGCAGTGCTAGCCTAGCGCAGGATACGCAGTATTTT
>TRBV12-5|few|TRBJ1-1|NA
CASGPLDSRSRAFF
TGTGCTAGTGGTCCCCTGGACAGCCGAAGTAGGGCTTTCTTT
>TRBV7-9|few|TRBJ2-1|NA
CASSLSSGVYNEQFF
TGTGCCAGCAGCCTATCCTCAGGGGTTTACAATGAGCAGTTCTTC
>TRBV11-2|NA|TRBJ2-3|NA
CASSLDLRWGTTDTQYF
TGTGCCAGCAGCTTAGATCTAAGGTGGGGGACCACAGATACGCAGTATTTT
>TRBV7-2|many|TRBJ2-2|TRBD2
CASSGTSFTGELFF
TGTGCCAGCTCAGGGACTAGTTTTACCGGGGAGCTGTTTTTT
>TRBV9|NA|TRBJ2-1|TRBD2
CASSPPTSGSVGEQFF
TGTGCCAGCAGCCCTCCGACTAGCGGGTCCGTGGGTGAGCAGTTCTTC
>TRBV12-3/TRBV12-4|many|TRBJ2-2|NA
CASHSGGTFTGELFF
TGTGCCAGCCATTCCGGAGGGACCTTTACCGGGGAGCTGTTTTTT
>TRBV11-1|many|TRBJ2-2|NA
CASSSRQSGELFF
TGTGCCAGCAGCTCCAGACAGTCCGGGGAGCTGTTTTTT
>TRBV2|few|TRBJ1-1|NA
CASRTDMNTEAFF
TGTGCCAGCAGAACAGATATGAACACTGAAGCTTTCTTT
>TRBV9|NA|TRBJ2-7|NA
CASSLGSGNHEQYF
TGTGCCAGCAGCCTAGGTTCAGGGAACCACGAGCAGTACTTC
>TRBV7-2|few|TRBJ2-3|NA
CASSLDGPLTDTQYF
TGTGCCAGCAGCTTAGACGGGCCCCTCACAGATACGCAGTATTTT
>TRBV10-3|NA|TRBJ1-2|NA
CAISESYRAGGYTF
TGTGCCATCAGTGAGTCGTACAGGGCAGGAGGCTACACCTTC
>TRBV6-5|many|TRBJ1-1|NA
CASSLRSVIRSVGRPMNTEAFF
TGTGCCAGCAGTTTAAGATCGGTGATCCGCTCTGTGGGCAGGCCTATGAACACTGAAGCTTTCTTT
>TRBV7-9|few|TRBJ2-1|TRBD1
CASSLDRGSTHEQFF
TGTGCCAGCAGCTTGGACAGGGGGTCGACCCATGAGCAGTTCTTC
>TRBV7-2|many|TRBJ1-2|NA
CASSSSWSGYGYTF
TGTGCCAGCAGCTCCTCTTGGTCTGGATATGGCTACACCTTC
>TRBV24-1|many|TRBJ1-2|NA
CATSDQDSPNYGYTF
TGTGCCACCAGTGATCAGGACAGCCCCAACTATGGCTACACCTTC
>TRBV10-3|few|TRBJ2-7|NA
CAITHGDVTYEQYF
TGTGCCATCACCCACGGGGACGTAACCTACGAGCAGTACTTC
>TRBV4-1|many|TRBJ1-6|TRBD1
CASSQERHGPGQYNSPLHF
TGCGCCAGCAGCCAAGAGCGTCATGGGCCGGGACAGTATAATTCACCCCTCCACTTT
>TRBV9|many|TRBJ1-2|NA
CASSVGGAPTYGYTF
TGTGCCAGCAGCGTAGGAGGGGCTCCTACCTATGGCTACACCTTC
>TRBV15|few|TRBJ2-1|TRBD2
CATSSSLAGGDEQFF
TGTGCCACCAGCAGTAGCCTAGCGGGGGGCGATGAGCAGTTCTTC
>TRBV2|few|TRBJ1-6|TRBD1
CASSEQGTANSPLHF
TGTGCCAGCAGTGAACAGGGGACAGCCAATTCACCCCTCCACTTT
>TRBV5-1|NA|TRBJ2-7|TRBD2
CASSVGLEGEQYF
TGCGCCAGCAGCGTAGGACTAGAGGGCGAGCAGTACTTC
>TRBV4-1|NA|TRBJ1-4|NA
CASSQEARWAGKLFF
TGCGCCAGCAGCCAAGAGGCCCGCTGGGCGGGGAAACTGTTTTTT
>TRBV5-6|few|TRBJ1-6|NA
CASSFRNTGTPLHF
TGTGCCAGCAGCTTCAGAAATACAGGGACACCCCTCCACTTT
>TRBV27|many|TRBJ1-1|NA
CASSFLYRDGLMEAFF
TGTGCCAGCAGTTTTCTGTACCGGGACGGCCTCATGGAAGCTTTCTTT
>TRBV6-2/TRBV6-3|many|TRBJ2-6|NA
CASSYSDSGANVLTF
TGTGCCAGCAGTTACTCAGACTCTGGGGCCAACGTCCTGACTTTC
>TRBV7-9|few|TRBJ2-6|TRBD1
CASSYRGQSSGANVLTF
TGTGCCAGCAGCTACAGGGGGCAAAGCTCTGGGGCCAACGTCCTGACTTTC
>TRBV28|many|TRBJ1-2|NA
CASRRLGQFRAGYGYTF
TGTGCCAGCAGGAGACTCGGACAGTTCAGGGCTGGCTATGGCTACACCTTC
>TRBV10-2|many|TRBJ1-2|NA
CASSEDPEIYGYTF
TGCGCCAGCAGTGAGGACCCAGAGATCTATGGCTACACCTTC
>TRBV20-1|many|TRBJ1-6|NA
CSAQGDNSPLHF
TGCAGTGCTCAGGGAGATAATTCACCCCTCCACTTT
>TRBV4-2|many|TRBJ2-3|NA
CASSQDQGRGADTQYF
TGTGCCAGCAGCCAAGATCAAGGGAGAGGAGCAGATACGCAGTATTTT
>TRBV20-1|few|TRBJ1-1|TRBD1
CSSGGQGNTEAFF
TGCAGCTCAGGGGGACAGGGCAACACTGAAGCTTTCTTT
>TRBV7-9|NA|TRBJ2-3|TRBD1
CASSLAVTSYRGTQYF
TGTGCCAGCAGCTTAGCGGTGACGTCTTACAGGGGTACGCAGTATTTT
>TRBV6-6|NA|TRBJ1-5|TRBD1
CASSPPLTGLYQPQHF
TGTGCCAGCAGTCCCCCACTGACAGGGCTATATCAGCCCCAGCATTTT
>TRBV18|NA|TRBJ2-3|NA
CASSPQGAPTDTQYF
TGTGCCAGCTCACCGCAAGGAGCGCCCACAGATACGCAGTATTTT
>TRBV6-6|many|TRBJ1-4|TRBD1
CASNRDRAEKLFF
TGTGCCAGCAACCGGGACAGGGCTGAAAAACTGTTTTTT
>TRBV7-3|NA|TRBJ1-1|NA
CASSGEENTEAFF
TGTGCCAGCAGCGGTGAGGAGAACACTGAAGCTTTCTTT
>TRBV5-1|NA|TRBJ2-4|NA
CASSLRGTALAKNIQYF
TGCGCCAGCAGTCTGCGGGGAACAGCCTTAGCCAAAAACATTCAGTACTTC
>TRBV4-3|many|TRBJ2-6|NA
CASSLKRPGRTAWGANVLTF
TGCGCCAGCAGCCTGAAGCGACCGGGACGGACCGCGTGGGGGGCCAACGTCCTGACTTTC